Listed below are T cell receptor beta chains from one sample, sequenced in a study of T cell changes during pregnancy in multiple sclerosis. Generated by immunoSEQ multiplex PCR, the TCRdb table keeps only in-frame clones and is missing some. The sample has approximately 74,000 clones, 92% seen once. The sequencing used peripheral blood, collected before pregnancy. The source of these receptors is a female donor with multiple sclerosis, enrolled in a pregnancy study. CDR3s include the opening cysteine and the closing phenylalanine or tryptophan. D genes are given only for firm matches. For some rows the clone size is stated as once, few or many, or as a class when expanded; others skip it.

clone_size	v_call	d_call	j_call	cdr3_nt	cdr3_aa
-	TRBV11-2	-	TRBJ1-5	TGTGCCAGCAGCTTAGAAGGCGGACACTATAGCAATCAGCCCCAGCATTTT	CASSLEGGHYSNQPQHF
-	TRBV27	-	TRBJ1-5	TGTGCCAGCAGCTGGGGGGGTAATCAGCCCCAGCATTTT	CASSWGGNQPQHF
-	TRBV5-1	-	TRBJ1-1	TGCGCCAGCAGCTTGGAAGGCAGGGCGGACACTGAAGCTTTCTTT	CASSLEGRADTEAFF
once	TRBV5-6	-	TRBJ1-6	TGTGCCAGCAGCCGGGGACTTCTCTGGAATAATTCACCCCTCCACTTT	CASSRGLLWNNSPLHF
once	TRBV4-3	TRBD2	TRBJ2-3	TGCGCCAGCAGCCAAGGTTTAGTGGGAGGGCCCTATACGCAGTATTTT	CASSQGLVGGPYTQYF
-	TRBV19	TRBD2	TRBJ2-1	TGTGCCAGTAGTATGAGGGGGCGGAGTAGCGGGAGATCCTACAATGAGCAGTTCTTC	CASSMRGRSSGRSYNEQFF
-	TRBV7-9	-	TRBJ2-3	TGTGCCAGCAGCTTAGTAGCAGGGGATACGCAGTATTTT	CASSLVAGDTQYF
-	TRBV4-3	-	TRBJ2-7	TGCGCCAGCAGCCAAGATGGCAACGAGCAGTACTTC	CASSQDGNEQYF
-	TRBV18	TRBD1	TRBJ1-2	TGTGCCAGCTCACCCCCGGGACAGCCATATGGCTACACCTTC	CASSPPGQPYGYTF
-	TRBV4-3	-	TRBJ2-3	TGCGCCAGCAGCCAAGTCCCGGGACTCCTCCGGACAGATACGCAGTATTTT	CASSQVPGLLRTDTQYF
-	TRBV4-2	TRBD2	TRBJ2-1	TGTGCCAGCATCCCTAGTAGCGGGAGGTGGGATGAGCAGTTCTTC	CASIPSSGRWDEQFF
-	TRBV4-1	-	TRBJ2-7	TGCGCCAGCAGCCAAGATGGCCCCGACACCTTCTGGAACGAGCAGTACTTC	CASSQDGPDTFWNEQYF
once	TRBV19	-	TRBJ1-5	TGTGCCAGTAGTAAGGGGGGGAATCAGCCCCAGCATTTT	CASSKGGNQPQHF
-	TRBV6-6	TRBD1	TRBJ1-5	TGTGCCAGCACCGTGGGACAGTATAGCAATCAGCCCCAGCATTTT	CASTVGQYSNQPQHF
-	TRBV11-2	TRBD2	TRBJ2-7	TGTGCCAGCAGCCCGACTAGCGGGACGGCGACCGAGCAGTACTTC	CASSPTSGTATEQYF
-	TRBV5-1	TRBD1	TRBJ2-4	TGCGCCAGCAGCGCCGGACAGGGCAACATTCAGTACTTC	CASSAGQGNIQYF
-	TRBV11-3	TRBD2	TRBJ2-5	TGTGCCAGCAGCTCGGCGGGGGGGTTTCGGGAGACCCAGTACTTC	CASSSAGGFRETQYF
-	TRBV27	TRBD2	TRBJ2-1	TGTGCCAGCAGTTTAAGGCCCTTGAGGACTAGCGGGAGTTACTCATATGAGCAGTTCTTC	CASSLRPLRTSGSYSYEQFF
-	TRBV5-1	TRBD2	TRBJ2-3	TGCGCCAGCAGCTACCGGACTAGCGAGACAGATACGCAGTATTTT	CASSYRTSETDTQYF
-	TRBV18	TRBD2	TRBJ2-1	TGTGCCAGCTCACCACCCGGACTAGCGGGAGGGTATGAGCAGTTCTTC	CASSPPGLAGGYEQFF
-	TRBV15	TRBD1	TRBJ1-1	TGTGCCACCAGCAGGGACAGGTACACTGAAGCTTTCTTT	CATSRDRYTEAFF
-	TRBV9	-	TRBJ2-6	TGTGCCAGCAGCCCTGAGACAGGCTCTGGGGCCAACGTCCTGACTTTC	CASSPETGSGANVLTF
-	TRBV9	TRBD1	TRBJ2-1	TGTGCCAGCAGCACGACGACAGGGCGGTTGCAGTTCTTC	CASSTTTGRLQFF